The source of this T cell receptor (beta chain) is a study of regulatory T cells in long-lasting Graves disease (dated by TCRdb to about 2021). Study-wide context: Persistent Graves' disease was defined as persistently positive TSH receptor autoantibodies together with antithyroid drug treatment for over 5 years. On average, persistent Graves' disease patients in the clinical cohort had been on antithyroid drugs for roughly 11 years. A total of around 35 samples underwent TCR sequencing, from roughly 13 patients with persistent Graves' disease and about 20 patients with newly diagnosed Graves' disease. This study used TCR sequencing and RNA sequencing of peripheral blood to compare persistent Graves' disease patients against newly diagnosed Graves' disease patients. The study was conducted in China and was registered as a clinical trial.

What this sample's time point label stands for: persistent/refractory GD, antithyroid drugs over 5 years with positive TRAb. For both TCR sequencing and RNA sequencing, RNA was extracted from PBMCs using TRIzol. Graves' disease was diagnosed according to American Thyroid Association guidelines. Recruitment of patients was carried out at an endocrinology department in Xi'an, China. From each patient, about 9 milliliters of peripheral blood was collected into an EDTA anticoagulant tube. Ficoll Paque Plus density gradient separation was used to isolate PBMCs, and no further T cell sorting was performed. RNA quality was checked with an Agilent 2100 Bioanalyzer and agarose gel, and concentration with a NanoDrop 2000. This clonotype was seen many times. The specificity of this receptor is unknown. It has no much larger one-base neighbor in the sample; base qualities were not kept. What the work shows at the level of the full study, not this receptor alone: Compared with newly diagnosed patients, persistent Graves' disease patients had lower TCR Shannon entropy and fewer highly expanded clones, which suggests clonal expansion. Because the primary lesion, thyroid tissue, could not be accessed, the study looked at peripheral blood alone. Sequencing and analysis were limited to the TCR beta chain. A larger number of public clonotypes was shared among persistent patients (approximately 3,000) than among newly diagnosed patients (around 870). The authors noted that the small sample size was a limitation that may lower accuracy.

Preparation of the library involved multiplex PCR. Sequencing was performed on an Illumina HiSeq 4000. TCR beta libraries were built with iRepertoire HTBI primers and Arm-PCR amplification of CDR3 regions. Before sequencing, the PCR products underwent gel purification. As for the authors' bioinformatics: Across samples, 55 to 80 TRBV and roughly 15 TRBJ segments were identified and used for gene usage analysis of CDR3 amino acid clonotypes. Filtered high-quality paired reads were merged into contigs using COPE and FqMerger. BLAST was used to align contigs to IMGT TRBV, TRBD and TRBJ reference genes, and CDR3 was defined according to IMGT. Any clonotype with a frequency above 0.1% was classified as a highly expanded clone. Repertoire diversity was measured by Shannon entropy, and V-J evenness by the Gini coefficient. Clonotypes shared by more than one individual were considered public. TCRdb passed the public sequencing reads through fastp at Q25 and MiXCR, retaining productive beta sequences. Each entry is one CDR3 protein sequence, shown with its most common DNA and genes. The V and J calls shown here were made by TCRdb, not taken from the authors' results. The sample profile shows a few hundred thousand distinct CDR3 sequences; 20% to 25% of them were found once. The top ten clonotypes cover around 14% of the sample.

The material was peripheral blood mononuclear cells (PBMCs), obtained when the disease was refractory, from a patient treated with antithyroid drugs. This sequence was found in a female donor with Graves disease.

The bases read TGTGCCAGCAGGGCGATGTCAACTAATGAAAAACTGTTTTTT. This translates into CASRAMSTNEKLFF. Rearrangement joined TRBV12-3 or TRBV12-4 to TRBJ1-4, with no confident D gene call. From its cysteine to its phenylalanine, the CDR3 spans 14 amino acids. Of all the DNA, just the CDR3 is kept, 42 bases in frame from base 1. Trimming costs V 6 bases and J 0 bases, and their ends lie 8 bases apart.